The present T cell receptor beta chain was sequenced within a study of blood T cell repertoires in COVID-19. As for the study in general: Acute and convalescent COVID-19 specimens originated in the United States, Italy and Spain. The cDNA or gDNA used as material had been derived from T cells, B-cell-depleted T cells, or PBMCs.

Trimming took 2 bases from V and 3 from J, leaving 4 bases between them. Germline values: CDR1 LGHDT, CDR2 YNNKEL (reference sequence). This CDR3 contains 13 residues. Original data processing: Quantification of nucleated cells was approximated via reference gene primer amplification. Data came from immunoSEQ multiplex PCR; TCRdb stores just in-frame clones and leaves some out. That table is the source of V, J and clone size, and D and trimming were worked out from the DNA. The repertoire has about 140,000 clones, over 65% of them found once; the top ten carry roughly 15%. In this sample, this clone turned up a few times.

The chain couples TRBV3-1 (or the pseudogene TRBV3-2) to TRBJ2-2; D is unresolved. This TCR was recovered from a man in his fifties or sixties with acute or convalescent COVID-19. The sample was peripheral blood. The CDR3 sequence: CASSQIDTGELFF. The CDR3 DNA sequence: TGTGCCAGCAGCCAAATCGACACCGGGGAGCTGTTTTTT.